The 16 T cell receptor beta chains in this list originate from one sample, sequenced in a study of Ad26.COV2.S vaccination and SARS-CoV-2 variants. Treatment given: roughly 20 received Ad26.COV2.S at low or high dose, single or two shots; roughly five received placebo; per-sample allocation not given. On day 63 after the first injection, vaccine and placebo recipients gave samples. Profiling relied on immunoSEQ multiplex PCR, and the TCRdb table lists in-frame clones only, not all of them. The data contain fewer than 900,000 clones, about 89% of them singletons. The sample consisted of peripheral blood, taken in a trial of Ad26.COV2.S vaccine versus placebo. The origin of the receptors is a person aged 18 to 65 who received the Ad26.COV2.S COVID-19 vaccine or a placebo.

J is TRBJ2-3 and V is TRBV2; 8 bases align to TRBD2. CDR1 is SNHLY, CDR2 FYNNEI, per germline. This CDR3 has 19 residues. V shed 3 bases and J 1 base; nucleotides not matched to a gene: 15. DNA of the CDR3: TGTGCCAGCAGTGACTATGCTAACCCCGGGACTAGAGGCACAGATACGCAGTATTTT. As protein: CASSDYANPGTRGTDTQYF.

This chain links TRBV7-2 with TRBJ1-1; 10 bases agree with TRBD1. The germline V gene has CDR1 SGHTA and CDR2 FQGNSA. J gave up 1 base and V 5 bases, and 7 bases lay outside the gene matches. The CDR3 runs to 16 residues. The CDR3 is CASSPRDRGGNTEAFF. The CDR3 DNA reads TGTGCCAGCAGCCCTAGGGACAGGGGAGGGAACACTGAAGCTTTCTTT. Full variable domain (remainder filled in from reference TRBV7-2 and TRBJ1-1): GAGVSQSPSNKVTEKGKDVELRCDPISGHTALYWYRQSLGQGLEFLIYFQGNSAPDKSGLPSDRFSAERTGGSVSTLTIQRTQQEDSAVYLCASSPRDRGGNTEAFFGQGTRLTVV.

As to this clone: The same CDR3 also results from other DNA sequences found in this sample. The V call is TRBV6-2 or TRBV6-3, the J call TRBJ2-7, with D hard to call. The CDR3 runs 11 residues. Trimming left V 6 bases short and J 2 bases short, with 5 bases between. Germline values: CDR1 MNHEY, CDR2 SVGEGT. The CDR3 DNA follows: TGTGCCAGCAGCCATACCTACGAGCAGTACTTC. The encoded protein is CASSHTYEQYF.

This chain uses TRBV18 with TRBJ2-7; D is perhaps TRBD2 (5 bases). Germline CDR1 and CDR2: KGHSH and LQKENI. With 4 bases removed from V and 7 bases from J, the gap between germline ends came to 14 bases. The CDR3 has 13 residues. In DNA form, the CDR3 reads TGTGCCAGCTCACAAGTTCTACGGGGTGAGCAGTACTTC. Translating gives CASSQVLRGEQYF.

Only one count was recorded for this clone. The V call is TRBV9, the J call TRBJ2-5, with D possibly TRBD1 on 6 matching bases. Germline V gene sequence: CDR1 SGDLS, CDR2 YYNGEE. CDR3 size: 17 residues. V lost 4 bases, J lost 1 base, and 20 bases lay in between. CDR3 DNA: TGTGCCAGCAGCCCCCGTCTCGGGACACTACTCCAAGAGACCCAGTACTTC. Translated: CASSPRLGTLLQETQYF. The full variable domain, rest sourced from reference TRBV9 and TRBJ2-5, is DSGVTQTPKHLITATGQRVTLRCSPRSGDLSVYWYQQSLDQGLQFLIQYYNGEERAKGNILERFSAQQFPDLHSELNLSSLELGDSALYFCASSPRLGTLLQETQYFGPGTRLLVL.

V gene TRBV7-2 combines with J gene TRBJ2-5; TRBD2 might be the D (6 bases). The CDR3 totals 14 residues. CDR1 and CDR2 (germline): SGHTA, FQGNSA. The ends were cut back, 6 bases at V and 4 bases at J, with 15 bases in the middle. CDR3 amino acids: CASRWDSGSETQYF. CDR3 coding DNA: TGTGCCAGCAGATGGGACTCCGGGTCAGAGACCCAGTACTTC.

The gene calls are TRBV9 and TRBJ2-3; TRBD1 agrees at 7 bases. This CDR3 contains 14 residues. CDR1 is SGDLS and CDR2 is YYNGEE in the germline V gene. The trim removed 3 bases at V and 2 bases at J, leaving 3 bases unmatched. The CDR3 DNA reads as TGTGCCAGCAGCGCAAGGGGGCACACAGATACGCAGTATTTT. Translating it yields CASSARGHTDTQYF. Using reference TRBV9 and TRBJ2-3 for the parts outside the CDR3, the full variable domain is DSGVTQTPKHLITATGQRVTLRCSPRSGDLSVYWYQQSLDQGLQFLIQYYNGEERAKGNILERFSAQQFPDLHSELNLSSLELGDSALYFCASSARGHTDTQYFGPGTRLTVL.

This clone was seen a handful of times. The chain combines TRBV30 with TRBJ1-1, with TRBD1 as a possible D gene (6 bases). The length of the CDR3 is 14 residues. The V end was cut by 5 bases, the J end by 11 bases, with 24 bases between. Germline CDR1 is GTSNPN and CDR2 is SVGIG (reference sequence). The CDR3 region is CAWSRPAGALIAFF. In DNA form, the CDR3 reads TGTGCCTGGTCCCGCCCCGCAGGGGCACTTATCGCTTTCTTT.

The chain employs TRBV30 and TRBJ2-7; a possible D gene is TRBD2 (5 bases). Deletions cut 2 bases from V and 4 bases from J, with 12 bases between. CDR1 and CDR2 from the germline V gene are GTSNPN and SVGIG (reference sequence). This CDR3 spans 13 amino acids. CDR3 sequence reads: CAWSRAVHYEQYF. CDR3 DNA sequence: TGTGCCTGGAGTCGAGCGGTCCATTACGAGCAGTACTTC.

This clone was counted between two and nine times. The V and J genes are TRBV11-2 and TRBJ2-7; D gene ambiguous. Germline loops: CDR1 SGHAT, CDR2 FQNNGV. V was pared by 5 bases and J by 3 bases, with 5 bases between. This CDR3 has 11 amino acids. The CDR3 loop reads CASSANYEQYF. CDR3 nucleotide sequence: TGTGCCAGCAGCGCGAACTACGAGCAGTACTTC.

This clone was recorded once. V usage is TRBV5-1 and J usage is TRBJ2-1; tentatively, D is TRBD2 (6 bases). Germline loops: CDR1 SGHRS, CDR2 YFSETQ. V lost 3 bases and J lost 6, with 22 bases in between. The CDR3 has 17 residues. The CDR3 DNA reads as TGCGCCAGCAGCTCGGAGAACCGGGACTGGACCTTCAATGAGCAGTTCTTC. As protein: CASSSENRDWTFNEQFF.

The chain carries TRBV4-2 and TRBJ2-1; D is possibly TRBD1 or TRBD2 (5 bases each). Germline assignment: CDR1 LGHNA and CDR2 YNFKEQ. The ends were cut back, 1 base at V and 7 bases at J, with 17 bases in the middle. The CDR3 covers 16 residues. The CDR3 sequence is CASSQGLGTGLNEQFF. Here the CDR3 DNA reads TGTGCCAGCAGCCAAGGGCTCGGGACCGGGCTAAATGAGCAGTTCTTC.

The gene calls are TRBV10-3 and TRBJ2-1; 10 bases map to TRBD1. The CDR3 consists of 15 residues. CDR1 and CDR2 from the germline V gene are ENHRY and SYGVKD. V was pared by 0 bases and J by 6 bases, with 2 bases of the junction left unmatched. For the CDR3, the DNA is TGTGCCATCAGTGAGTCCGGACAGGGGGGCAATGAGCAGTTCTTC. This gives the protein CAISESGQGGNEQFF.

The rearrangement uses TRBV15 and TRBJ2-7; 7 bases map to TRBD2. The V and J ends lost 0 bases and 1 base, in that order; junction bases with no gene match: 9. The germline CDR1 and CDR2 sequences are LNHNV and YYDKDF (reference sequence). CDR3 length equals 17 residues. CDR3 amino acids: CATSRDLQGGRSYEQYF. Written as DNA, the CDR3 is TGTGCCACCAGCAGAGATCTTCAGGGCGGGAGATCCTACGAGCAGTACTTC. Filled out from reference TRBV15 and TRBJ2-7, the complete variable domain reads DAMVIQNPRYQVTQFGKPVTLSCSQTLNHNVMYWYQQKSSQAPKLLFHYYDKDFNNEADTPDNFQSRRPNTSFCFLDIRSPGLGDTAMYLCATSRDLQGGRSYEQYFGPGTRLTVT.

The chain links TRBV7-2 to TRBJ2-5; the match to TRBD2 covers 12 bases. The ends lost 5 bases at V and 5 bases at J; junction bases unmatched: 15. In germline, CDR1 is SGHTA, CDR2 FQGNSA. This CDR3 contains 18 residues. Here the CDR3 DNA reads TGTGCCAGCAGCCCTTCGACTAGCGGGGGCCGGAGAGGGGAGACCCAGTACTTC. It encodes CASSPSTSGGRRGETQYF.

The gene calls are TRBV5-1 and TRBJ2-6, with 9 bases lining up with TRBD1. The V gene end was trimmed by 4 bases and the J gene end by 12 bases; junction bases not matched to a gene: 14. Germline V lookup: CDR1 SGHRS, CDR2 YFSETQ. CDR3 length: 16 residues. The CDR3 coding sequence is TGCGCCAGCAGCCCCGCGGGTGGACAGGGGCCAAGCGTCCTGACTTTC. Its protein is CASSPAGGQGPSVLTF.